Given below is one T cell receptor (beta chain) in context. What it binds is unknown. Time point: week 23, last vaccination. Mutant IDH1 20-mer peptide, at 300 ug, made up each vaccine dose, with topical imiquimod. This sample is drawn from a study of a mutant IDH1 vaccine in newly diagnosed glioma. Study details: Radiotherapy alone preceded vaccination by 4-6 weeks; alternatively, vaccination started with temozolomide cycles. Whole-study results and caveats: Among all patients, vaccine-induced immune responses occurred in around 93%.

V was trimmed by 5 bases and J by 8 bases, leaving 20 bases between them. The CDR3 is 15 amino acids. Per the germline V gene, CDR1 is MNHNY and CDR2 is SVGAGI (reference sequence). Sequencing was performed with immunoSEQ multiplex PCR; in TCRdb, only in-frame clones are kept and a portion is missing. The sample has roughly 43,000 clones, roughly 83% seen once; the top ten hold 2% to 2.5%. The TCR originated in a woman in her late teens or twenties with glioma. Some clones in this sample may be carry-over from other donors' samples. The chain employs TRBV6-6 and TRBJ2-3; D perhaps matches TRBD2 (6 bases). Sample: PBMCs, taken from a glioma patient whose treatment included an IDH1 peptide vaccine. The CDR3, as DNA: TGTGCCAGCAGTCGAGGGACCCTGGGGGGAGGTACGCAGTATTTT. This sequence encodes CASSRGTLGGGTQYF.